This passage covers 14 T cell receptor beta chains from one sample sequenced in a study of Ad26.COV2.S vaccination and SARS-CoV-2 variants. Profiling relied on immunoSEQ multiplex PCR, and the TCRdb table lists in-frame clones only, not all of them. The sample includes about 350,000 clones, about 87% of them seen just once. Treatment of the sample: around 19 received Ad26.COV2.S at low or high dose, single or two shots; roughly five received placebo; per-sample allocation not given. Sampling was performed 63 days after the first vaccine or placebo injection. The material sequenced was peripheral blood, taken in a trial of Ad26.COV2.S vaccine versus placebo. These receptors were collected from a person between 18 and 65 years old who received the Ad26.COV2.S COVID-19 vaccine or a placebo.

The chain is built from TRBV7-9 and TRBJ1-2, with no clear D. There are 15 residues in the CDR3. Trimming cost V 0 bases and J 4 bases, with 12 bases left between them. The germline V gene encodes CDR1 SEHNR and CDR2 FQNEAQ (reference sequence). CDR3 DNA sequence: TGTGCCAGCAGCTTAGCGCAGACCGTTGTCTATGGCTACACCTTC. Its translation is CASSLAQTVVYGYTF.

This clone was detected a few times. The rearrangement links TRBV3-1 (or the pseudogene TRBV3-2) to TRBJ2-7, with D uncertain. Germline loops: CDR1 LGHDT, CDR2 YNNKEL (reference sequence). V was trimmed by 0 bases and J by 4 bases, leaving 22 bases between them. This CDR3 region has 18 residues. The CDR3 region is CASSQETFRNPGPYEQYF. Here the CDR3 DNA reads TGTGCCAGCAGCCAAGAAACGTTCCGTAATCCGGGCCCTTACGAGCAGTACTTC.

V and J are TRBV3-1 (or the pseudogene TRBV3-2) and TRBJ2-6; maybe TRBD1 (6 bases). Between the trimmed V and J ends, which lost 0 bases and 1 base, there was a span of 10 bases. This CDR3 has 17 residues. Germline V lookup: CDR1 LGHDT, CDR2 YNNKEL (reference sequence). The CDR3 spells CASSQDRGVSGANVLTF. The CDR3 bases are TGTGCCAGCAGCCAAGACAGGGGAGTATCTGGGGCCAACGTCCTGACTTTC.

In this sample, this clone turned up a few times. The chain links TRBV5-1 to TRBJ1-2; the D is unclear. Per the germline V gene, CDR1 is SGHRS and CDR2 is YFSETQ. This CDR3 has 12 amino acids. The ends were cut back, 0 bases at V and 2 bases at J, with 2 bases in the middle. CDR3 DNA: TGCGCCAGCAGCTTGGAAAACTATGGCTACACCTTC. Protein sequence: CASSLENYGYTF.

The genes are TRBV5-1 and TRBJ2-7; D ambiguous. The CDR3 length is 15 residues. Per the germline V gene, CDR1 is SGHRS and CDR2 is YFSETQ. Trimming pared 0 bases from V and 5 bases from J, leaving 15 bases between. DNA of the CDR3: TGCGCCAGCAGCTTGGCCGGCGTCGGAGTCGACGAGCAGTACTTC. It specifies CASSLAGVGVDEQYF.

This sequence joins TRBV19 and TRBJ2-7; 10 bases line up with TRBD2. The junction had 9 bases not matched to a gene; V was cut back by 7 bases and J by 6 bases. The germline CDR1 and CDR2 sequences are LNHDA and SQIVND (reference sequence). The CDR3 runs to 14 residues. CDR3 sequence: CASTPLAGGAEQYF. CDR3 DNA: TGTGCCAGTACCCCCTTAGCGGGAGGTGCCGAGCAGTACTTC.

This chain links TRBV7-2 with TRBJ1-3, with D uncertain. This CDR3 is built from 16 residues. CDR1 SGHTA and CDR2 FQGNSA come from the germline V gene. The ends were cut back, 3 bases at V and 1 base at J, with 13 bases in the middle. CDR3 in DNA: TGTGCCAGCAGCTTGTTTGGCAGTTCTTCTGGAAACACCATATATTTT. Protein product: CASSLFGSSSGNTIYF.

The chain employs TRBV14 and TRBJ2-7; D is perhaps TRBD1 or TRBD2 (5 bases each). The CDR3 covers 15 residues. The germline V gene encodes CDR1 SGHDN and CDR2 FVKESK. Trimming took 1 base from V and 6 from J, leaving 16 bases between them. The CDR3 sequence is CASSQGRGPYFEQYF. CDR3 sequence (DNA): TGTGCCAGCAGCCAAGGTCGGGGACCGTATTTCGAGCAGTACTTC.

The V call is TRBV3-1 (or the pseudogene TRBV3-2), the J call TRBJ2-6; D uncertain. Looked up from germline, CDR1 is LGHDT and CDR2 is YNNKEL (reference sequence). The CDR3 has 15 amino acids. V dropped 0 bases and J dropped 0 bases, with 3 bases sitting between them. CDR3: CASSQDLSGANVLTF. As DNA, the CDR3 is TGTGCCAGCAGCCAAGACCTCTCTGGGGCCAACGTCCTGACTTTC.

The chain's CDR3 is CASSLAGLGNEQYF. As DNA, the CDR3 is TGTGCCAGCAGCTTAGCGGGACTAGGGAACGAGCAGTACTTC. V is TRBV7-3 and J is TRBJ2-7, with 8 positions matching TRBD2. The CDR3 has 14 residues. Germline V lookup: CDR1 SGHTA, CDR2 FQGTGA. V lost 2 bases and J lost 5; bases outside the gene matches: 5.

This sequence joins TRBV5-4 and TRBJ2-1, with D perhaps TRBD1 (5 bases). The germline CDR1 and CDR2 sequences are SGHNT and YYREEE (reference sequence). This CDR3 comprises 16 residues. The V end was cut by 3 bases, the J end by 0 bases, with 13 bases between. DNA of the CDR3: TGTGCCAGCAGCTCGTGGCAGGGAAGCTCCTACAATGAGCAGTTCTTC. Amino acids: CASSSWQGSSYNEQFF.

CDR3 in amino acids: CASSLGRGGRVGTEAFF. The CDR3 DNA follows: TGTGCCAGCAGCTTAGGCCGGGGGGGCCGGGTTGGAACTGAAGCTTTCTTT. J is TRBJ1-1 and V is TRBV11-2; D is possibly TRBD1 (6 bases). The CDR3 has 17 amino acids. Germline-derived CDR1 and CDR2 are SGHAT and FQNNGV. The V end lost 1 base, the J end lost 5 bases, and 20 bases lay between the germline ends.

The gene calls are TRBV7-2 and TRBJ2-2; TRBD1 is a possible D gene (6 bases). CDR3 length: 15 residues. Between the trimmed V and J ends, which lost 4 bases and 1 base, there was a span of 10 bases. CDR1 and CDR2 (germline): SGHTA, FQGNSA. The CDR3 DNA is TGTGCCAGCAGCTCATACAGGGAGAACACCGGGGAGCTGTTTTTT. Translating it yields CASSSYRENTGELFF.

V gene TRBV19 combines with J gene TRBJ2-4; D is possibly TRBD1 (5 bases). Germline V gives CDR1 LNHDA, CDR2 SQIVND (reference sequence). This CDR3 is built from 15 residues. The V gene lost 5 bases and the J gene lost 2 bases, with 13 bases spanning the gap. The CDR3 spells CASSPTRQTKNIQYF. For the CDR3, the DNA is TGTGCCAGTAGTCCCACCAGACAGACCAAAAACATTCAGTACTTC.